The 23 T cell receptor beta chains below all came from one sample that was sequenced in a study of blood T cell repertoires in COVID-19. The protocol was immunoSEQ multiplex PCR, while the TCRdb copy is restricted to in-frame clones and leaves out a portion. The sample holds over 100,000 clones, roughly nine tenths seen once. The sequenced sample was peripheral blood. These receptor sequences come from a human donor in a cohort sampled during active COVID-19.

V is TRBV28 and J is TRBJ2-7; TRBD2 matches 10 bases. After removal of 4 bases from V and 0 bases from J, the junction contained 9 bases not matched to a gene. Germline assignment: CDR1 MDHEN and CDR2 SYDVKM. The CDR3 extends over 17 amino acids. The CDR3, as DNA: TGTGCCAGCAGTTGGGAATCTAGCGGGGGAAGCTCCTACGAGCAGTACTTC. As protein: CASSWESSGGSSYEQYF. The full variable domain, completed using reference TRBV28 and TRBJ2-7, is DVKVTQSSRYLVKRTGEKVFLECVQDMDHENMFWYRQDPGLGLRLIYFSYDVKMKEKGDIPEGYSVSREKKERFSLILESASTNQTSMYLCASSWESSGGSSYEQYFGPGTRLTVT.

The V and J genes are TRBV27 and TRBJ1-4; D is possibly TRBD1 (5 bases). Germline CDR1 reads MNHEY; CDR2 reads SMNVEV (reference sequence). The ends were cut back, 7 bases at V and 7 bases at J, with 19 bases in the middle. This CDR3 has 15 amino acids. CDR3 nucleotides: TGTGCCAGCAAGAAGGGCCAGGGAGGTTCTGAAAAACTGTTTTTT. This sequence encodes CASKKGQGGSEKLFF.

J is TRBJ2-2 and V is TRBV11-2; TRBD1 agrees at 9 bases. The J segment lost 5 bases and the V segment lost 5 bases, leaving 9 bases of the junction unmatched. Germline loops: CDR1 SGHAT, CDR2 FQNNGV. This CDR3 has 16 amino acids. CDR3 DNA sequence: TGTGCCAGCAGCACCGCACAGGGGGCGACGACCGGGGAGCTGTTTTTT. This sequence encodes CASSTAQGATTGELFF.

V gene TRBV9 combines with J gene TRBJ2-7; possible D gene TRBD2, 5 bases. The V and J ends lost 4 bases and 7 bases respectively, with 21 bases between them. The germline CDR1 and CDR2 sequences are SGDLS and YYNGEE. The CDR3 runs to 15 residues. The DNA of the CDR3 is TGTGCCAGCAGCCCAGAACCAGGACTGAATGGGGAGCAGTACTTC. Its translation: CASSPEPGLNGEQYF.

The chain employs TRBV13 and TRBJ1-2; tentative D call: TRBD1 (5 bases). Trimming removed 5 bases at V and 4 bases at J, with 14 bases between. The CDR3 has 14 amino acids. Germline loops: CDR1 PRHDT, CDR2 FYEKMQ (reference sequence). As DNA, the CDR3 is TGTGCCAGCAGCCCCGGGGGTCGGGCCTATGGCTACACCTTC. This encodes CASSPGGRAYGYTF.

The chain combines TRBV11-3 with TRBJ1-1; TRBD1 agrees at 7 bases. The CDR3 consists of 13 residues. Germline V lookup: CDR1 SGHNT, CDR2 YENEEA. With 5 bases clipped from V and 11 bases from J, the junction kept 11 bases outside the gene matches. In DNA, the CDR3 is TGTGCCAGCAGCCCGAGCCGACAGGGACGGGCTTTCTTT. Residues: CASSPSRQGRAFF.

The rearrangement uses TRBV25-1 and TRBJ2-7, with TRBD1 matching over 7 bases. The CDR3 runs 11 residues. CDR1 and CDR2 (germline): MGHDK, SYGVNS. In DNA, the CDR3 is TGTGCTTCGGGACAGATGTACGAGCAGTACTTC. Translated, it gives CASGQMYEQYF.

To note about this clone: The sample has other DNA sequences that encode this CDR3 too. J is TRBJ1-1 and V is TRBV28; the D is unclear. V gave up 5 bases and J gave up 12 bases, with 22 bases separating them. This CDR3 region has 14 residues. Germline-derived CDR1 and CDR2 are MDHEN and SYDVKM. This CDR3 is CASSPRSTRSWSFF. The CDR3 DNA sequence: TGTGCCAGCAGTCCCAGAAGTACACGTTCGTGGTCTTTCTTT.

The V gene is TRBV7-8, the J gene TRBJ1-1; TRBD1 might be the D (5 bases). V dropped 6 bases and J dropped 4 bases, with 12 bases sitting between them. This CDR3 has 13 amino acids. Germline V gene sequence: CDR1 SGHVS, CDR2 FQNEAQ. CDR3 coding DNA: TGTGCCAGCAGGGAAGGGGAGGGCACTGAAGCTTTCTTT. Translating gives CASREGEGTEAFF.

The chain recombines TRBV5-1 with TRBJ1-2, with D tentatively TRBD1 (5 bases). CDR1 is SGHRS and CDR2 is YFSETQ in the germline V gene. V was cut by 0 bases and J by 4 bases, with 13 bases left in between. There are 15 residues in the CDR3. CDR3 in amino acids: CASSLAVGVIYGYTF. CDR3 bases: TGCGCCAGCAGCTTGGCCGTAGGGGTGATCTATGGCTACACCTTC.

Only a few counts were recorded for this clone. V gene TRBV11-2 combines with J gene TRBJ1-1; D remains ambiguous. CDR1 and CDR2 from the germline V gene are SGHAT and FQNNGV. The CDR3 is 13 amino acids. V was clipped by 4 bases and J by 8 bases, with 14 bases between them. The CDR3 DNA sequence: TGTGCCAGCAGCTCACCTTTCGCGGTGGAAGCTTTCTTT. This codes for CASSSPFAVEAFF.

The CDR3 DNA follows: TGTGCCAGCAGCCGCGCGGACTACTCCTACGAGCAGTACTTC. Its protein product is CASSRADYSYEQYF. This sequence joins TRBV9 and TRBJ2-7; D may be TRBD2 (6 bases). Germline V gives CDR1 SGDLS, CDR2 YYNGEE. The CDR3 has 14 amino acids. Trimming took off 4 bases at V and 0 bases at J, with 11 bases between the two ends.

V and J are TRBV6-5 and TRBJ2-5; D is ambiguous. V gave up 0 bases and J gave up 2 bases, with 7 bases separating them. The germline V gene has CDR1 MNHEY and CDR2 SVGAGI. CDR3 length: 14 amino acids. The CDR3 region has the DNA TGTGCCAGCAGTTACTCGGAGTTACAAGAGACCCAGTACTTC. Protein: CASSYSELQETQYF.

The rearrangement joins TRBV19 to TRBJ2-1; maybe TRBD2 (6 bases). Germline V gives CDR1 LNHDA, CDR2 SQIVND (reference sequence). The CDR3 has 14 residues. V lost 5 bases and J 9 bases, leaving 17 bases between the germline ends. Here the CDR3 DNA reads TGTGCCAGTAGTTACGGGAGCGGCTTCAGTGAGCAGTTCTTC. Its protein is CASSYGSGFSEQFF.

The chain combines TRBV13 with TRBJ1-2, with D tentatively TRBD1 (6 bases). This CDR3 contains 13 residues. The V gene's germline CDR1 is PRHDT and CDR2 FYEKMQ (reference sequence). Trimming took off 0 bases at V and 8 bases at J, with 10 bases between the two ends. CDR3 bases: TGTGCCAGCAGCTTAGGCCGTGGGGGCGGCTACACCTTC. Translation: CASSLGRGGGYTF.

The gene calls are TRBV4-3 and TRBJ1-2; TRBD1 matches 9 bases. The germline CDR1 and CDR2 sequences are LGHNA and YSLEER. J gave up 6 bases and V 0 bases, and 11 bases lay outside the gene matches. CDR3 length: 17 amino acids. Here the CDR3 reads CASSQDGTGRPIHGYTF. The CDR3 DNA reads TGCGCCAGCAGCCAAGATGGGACAGGGCGCCCTATTCATGGCTACACCTTC.

This chain links TRBV12-5 with TRBJ2-3; the match to TRBD2 covers 10 bases. The CDR3 sequence is 18 residues long. Trimming took 3 bases from V and 4 from J; bases not matched to a gene: 13. CDR1 is LGHNT and CDR2 is FRNRAP in the germline V gene. The CDR3 DNA follows: TGTGCTAGTGGTTTCCACCCTTTAAGCGGGAGGGAGGCAGATACGCAGTATTTT. Translating it yields CASGFHPLSGREADTQYF.

This clone was counted a single time. The rearrangement links TRBV24-1 to TRBJ1-2; 9 nucleotides match TRBD1. This CDR3 contains 13 residues. The V gene's germline CDR1 is KGHDR and CDR2 SFDVKD. V was pared by 3 bases and J by 6 bases, with 1 base of the junction left unmatched. Here the CDR3 DNA reads TGTGCCACCAGTGATGGGACAGGGAATGGCTACACCTTC. Protein sequence: CATSDGTGNGYTF.

The chain joins TRBV30 to TRBJ1-1; TRBD1 matches 7 bases. Trimming took 2 bases from V and 4 from J; bases not matched to a gene: 10. CDR3 size: 15 residues. Germline loops: CDR1 GTSNPN, CDR2 SVGIG (reference sequence). For the CDR3, the DNA is TGTGCCTGGAGTACTGTTGACAGGGTTGGCACTGAAGCTTTCTTT. This encodes CAWSTVDRVGTEAFF.

The V call is TRBV11-2, the J call TRBJ2-7; TRBD2 matches 14 bases. With V trimmed by 6 bases and J by 2 bases, 6 bases remained unmatched. Germline CDR1 reads SGHAT; CDR2 reads FQNNGV. The CDR3 runs 16 residues. The CDR3 loop reads CASRGTSGRHPYEQYF. The CDR3 region has the DNA TGTGCCAGCAGAGGGACTAGCGGGAGACATCCCTACGAGCAGTACTTC.

In DNA, the CDR3 is TGTGCCAGCAGCGTAAGTAAGCAGGGGGCTGACTATGGCTACACCTTC. Protein sequence: CASSVSKQGADYGYTF. This sequence joins TRBV9 and TRBJ1-2; 8 bases are shared with TRBD1. The CDR3 is made up of 16 amino acids. The V gene's germline CDR1 is SGDLS and CDR2 YYNGEE. With V trimmed by 1 base and J by 3 bases, 8 bases remained unmatched.

The rearrangement joins TRBV6-2 or TRBV6-3 to TRBJ1-1; D possibly corresponds to TRBD1 (6 bases). Trimming stripped 4 bases from V and 6 bases from J, with 15 bases between. The CDR3 is 14 residues long. Germline CDR1 is MNHEY and CDR2 is SVGEGT. The CDR3, as DNA: TGTGCCAGCAGTTTTACAGGGCAGGGCGCTGAAGCTTTCTTT. Its translation: CASSFTGQGAEAFF.

This chain connects TRBV27 to TRBJ2-2, with 11 positions matching TRBD1. Germline loops: CDR1 MNHEY, CDR2 SMNVEV (reference sequence). CDR3 length: 15 amino acids. V dropped 1 base and J dropped 8; count of bases not matched to a gene: 3. In nucleotides, the CDR3 is TGTGCCAGCAGTTTATGGGGACAGGGGGTAGGGGAGCTGTTTTTT. It yields the protein CASSLWGQGVGELFF.